This is a list of T cell receptor beta chains from one sample in a study of cytomegalovirus exposure and HLA in healthy donors. Some clones are missing from TCRdb's copy, which holds only in-frame ones; the method was immunoSEQ multiplex PCR. The sample has about 150,000 clones, around 83% seen once. The sequencing sample was made of PBMCs. The receptors shown here come from a man aged 45-60 years in good health and CMV-seropositive. The conserved cysteine and the conserved F or W are not part of the CDR3 here. The order of the fields is J gene, V gene, CDR3 length, CDR3 protein.

TRBJ2-3	TRBV28	13	ASSLLQGNTDTQY
TRBJ1-2	TRBV19	9	ASRTGVDYT
TRBJ2-5	TRBV9	12	ASSVGGQRETQY
TRBJ2-1	TRBV9	13	ASSVVAGTYNEQF
TRBJ2-5	TRBV14	15	ASSQGRLAGSQETQY
TRBJ1-2	TRBV7-3	11	ASRGDSSYGYT
TRBJ1-6	TRBV28	11	ASSLAGNSPLH
TRBJ2-3	TRBV18	16	ASSPPSGTSRPEDTQY
TRBJ2-2	TRBV14	12	ASSATTGSGELF
TRBJ2-7	TRBV5-8	12	ASSQQGKLYEQY
TRBJ2-6	TRBV9	17	ASSVGPGTGRSGANVLT
TRBJ2-1	TRBV19	13	ASSELAGTYNEQF
TRBJ2-3	TRBV10-3	12	AIRQGGTTDTQY
TRBJ2-1	TRBV6-6	10	ASSTTGGEGF
TRBJ1-2	TRBV19	11	ASSFSGAAGYT
TRBJ1-1	TRBV5-1	11	ASSLAHGAEAF
TRBJ1-1	TRBV6-6	11	ASSLQGLTEAF
TRBJ1-3	TRBV19	13	ASSIPQGRGNTIY
TRBJ1-2	TRBV7-9	13	ASSLGQGFNYGYT
TRBJ2-2	TRBV27	12	ASGLTGISGELF
TRBJ2-7	TRBV7-2	12	ASSLVGDSYEQY
TRBJ2-7	TRBV25-1	12	ASQKGGTGNEQY
TRBJ1-5	TRBV5-6	13	ASSRHGQGDQPQH
TRBJ2-1	TRBV6-6	13	ASSKLAGGYNEQF